The source of this T cell receptor beta chain is a study of blood T cell repertoires in COVID-19. Study-wide background: Collection of acute and convalescent COVID-19 samples took place in the United States, Italy and Spain. T cells, B-cell-depleted T cells, or PBMCs supplied cDNA or gDNA.

Per the original data handling: Estimates of nucleated cell counts were drawn from the amplification of reference gene primers. The method was immunoSEQ multiplex PCR; TCRdb's version includes in-frame clones alone and lacks a portion of them. Clone size and the V and J calls come from that table; the DNA yielded D and trimming. The sample consists of around 350,000 clones, around 87% of them appearing once. The CDR3 sequence is 15 residues long. Unmatched junction bases numbered 3, after V lost 2 bases and J lost 0 bases. Germline V gene lookup returns CDR1 SQVTM and CDR2 ANQGSEA. The clonotype originates from a human donor in a cohort sampled during active COVID-19. The sample was peripheral blood. The chain is built from TRBV29-1 and TRBJ2-3; 9 positions match TRBD1. CDR3 sequence: CSVEWGTGSTDTQYF. The CDR3 region has the DNA TGCAGCGTTGAATGGGGGACAGGGAGCACAGATACGCAGTATTTT.